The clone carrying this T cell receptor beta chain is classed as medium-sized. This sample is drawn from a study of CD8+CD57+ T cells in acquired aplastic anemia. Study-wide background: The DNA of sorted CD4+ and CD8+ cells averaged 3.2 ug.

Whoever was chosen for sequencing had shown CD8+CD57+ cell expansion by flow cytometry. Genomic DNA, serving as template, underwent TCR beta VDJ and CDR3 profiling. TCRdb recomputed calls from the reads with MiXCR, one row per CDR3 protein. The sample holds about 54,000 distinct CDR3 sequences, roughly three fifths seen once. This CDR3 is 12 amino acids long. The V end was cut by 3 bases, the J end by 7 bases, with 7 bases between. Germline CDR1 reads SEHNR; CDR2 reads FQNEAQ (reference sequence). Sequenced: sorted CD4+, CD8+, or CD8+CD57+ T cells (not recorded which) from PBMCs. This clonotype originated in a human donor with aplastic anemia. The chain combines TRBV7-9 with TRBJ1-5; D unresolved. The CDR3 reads CASSLWEQPQHF. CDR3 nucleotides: TGTGCCAGCAGCTTGTGGGAGCAGCCCCAGCATTTT. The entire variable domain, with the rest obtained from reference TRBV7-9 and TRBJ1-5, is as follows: DTGVSQNPRHKITKRGQNVTFRCDPISEHNRLYWYRQTLGQGPEFLTYFQNEAQLEKSRLLSDRFSAERPKGSFSTLEIQRTEQGDSAMYLCASSLWEQPQHFGDGTRLSIL.